These 15 T cell receptor beta chains originate from one sample sequenced in a study of shared clonotypes between healthy human individuals. Sequencing was performed with immunoSEQ multiplex PCR; in TCRdb, only in-frame clones are kept and a portion is missing. The table records 2 million to 3 million clones, roughly 93% of them present only once. The sample consisted of naive CD4+ T cells from PBMCs. Subset reported: CD45RA+ positively selected. These receptors came from a man aged 18 to 30 in good health. Some clones in this sample may be carry-over from other donors' samples.

The V and J genes are TRBV18 and TRBJ2-7; 13 bases match TRBD2. V dropped 4 bases and J dropped 4; count of bases not matched to a gene: 1. The CDR3 is 14 amino acids. Germline CDR1 reads KGHSH; CDR2 reads LQKENI. The CDR3 here is CASSLGLAGYEQYF. CDR3 nucleotide sequence: TGTGCCAGCTCACTGGGACTAGCGGGATACGAGCAGTACTTC.

The rearrangement links TRBV27 to TRBJ2-3; 9 nucleotides align to TRBD2. Germline CDR1 and CDR2: MNHEY and SMNVEV (reference sequence). CDR3 length: 18 amino acids. V was pared by 6 bases and J by 0 bases, with 13 bases of the junction left unmatched. CDR3 region: CASSRFPRLAESTDTQYF. DNA of the CDR3: TGTGCCAGCAGCCGCTTTCCCCGACTAGCGGAGAGCACAGATACGCAGTATTTT.

V gene TRBV27 combines with J gene TRBJ2-2, with 9 bases fitting TRBD2. The germline V gene has CDR1 MNHEY and CDR2 SMNVEV (reference sequence). The V and J ends lost 0 bases and 7 bases, in that order; junction bases with no gene match: 6. The CDR3 totals 16 residues. For the CDR3, the DNA is TGTGCCAGCAGTTTATCCCGAGCGGGAGGCAGCGGGGAGCTGTTTTTT. This translates into CASSLSRAGGSGELFF.

The chain joins TRBV6-6 to TRBJ2-6; D is unclear. CDR1 is MNHNY, CDR2 SVGAGI, per germline (reference sequence). CDR3 size: 16 residues. The V and J ends lost 0 bases and 1 base respectively, with 7 bases between them. The CDR3 region has the DNA TGTGCCAGCAGTTACTCCAGAGATTCTGGGGCCAACGTCCTGACTTTC. This gives the protein CASSYSRDSGANVLTF.

Note on this clone: Other DNA sequences of this sample code for an identical CDR3. The DNA of the CDR3 is TGTGCCAGCAGCGTACTTACGAACACTGAAGCTTTCTTT. Translated, it gives CASSVLTNTEAFF. The chain employs TRBV9 and TRBJ1-1; D is unclear. Deletions cut 1 base from V and 1 base from J, with 5 bases between. Germline loops: CDR1 SGDLS, CDR2 YYNGEE. CDR3 length: 13 amino acids.

The chain couples TRBV20-1 to TRBJ2-7; D is undetermined. The CDR3 loop spans 11 amino acids. Deletions cut 5 bases from V and 6 bases from J, with 11 bases between. CDR1 and CDR2 (germline): DFQATT, SNEGSKA (reference sequence). CDR3 coding DNA: TGCAGTGCTGCCCGGCTGGGCGAGCAGTACTTC. Its translation: CSAARLGEQYF.

This sequence joins TRBV29-1 and TRBJ2-1; D possibly corresponds to TRBD2 (6 bases). The V gene's germline CDR1 is SQVTM and CDR2 ANQGSEA. The germline V and J ends were trimmed by 4 bases and 10 bases, with 17 bases remaining between them. The CDR3 has 13 amino acids. CDR3 nucleotide sequence: TGCAGCGTTGGCGGAGGGTACAATGAGGAGCAGTTCTTC. This translates into CSVGGGYNEEQFF.

The CDR3: CASSRRAAAKAFF. The CDR3 DNA follows: TGTGCCAGCAGCCGAAGAGCGGCAGCCAAAGCTTTCTTT. J is TRBJ1-1 and V is TRBV5-6; no firm D call. Trimming shortened V by 4 bases and J by 9 bases, and 16 bases separated the two germline ends. CDR1 SGHDT and CDR2 YYEEEE come from the germline V gene. This CDR3 is built from 13 residues.

The V gene is TRBV9, the J gene TRBJ2-1; 8 nucleotides align to TRBD2. Germline loops: CDR1 SGDLS, CDR2 YYNGEE. The CDR3 totals 14 residues. Trimming cost V 4 bases and J 9 bases; bases outside gene matches: 9. The CDR3 coding sequence is TGTGCCAGCAGCTTTAGCGGGGTGGCTGGTGAGCAGTTCTTC. Protein product: CASSFSGVAGEQFF.

A single count supports this clone. The chain carries TRBV4-2 and TRBJ2-7; 9 nucleotides line up with TRBD1. V was pared by 0 bases and J by 6 bases, with 15 bases of the junction left unmatched. Germline values: CDR1 LGHNA, CDR2 YNFKEQ. The CDR3 covers 18 residues. The CDR3 region is CASSQDSGDRVGGSEQYF. The CDR3, as DNA: TGTGCCAGCAGCCAAGATTCGGGGGACAGGGTCGGTGGGTCCGAGCAGTACTTC.

This clone was observed once. The chain has TRBV27 and TRBJ2-1, with 7 nucleotides matching TRBD2. CDR1 is MNHEY and CDR2 is SMNVEV in the germline V gene (reference sequence). J lost 4 bases, V lost 6 bases, and 12 bases had no gene match. CDR3 length: 16 residues. The CDR3 here is CASSAGATEVYNEQFF. The CDR3 coding sequence is TGTGCCAGCAGCGCGGGAGCGACGGAGGTGTACAATGAGCAGTTCTTC.

This CDR3 reads CASRYAGGPAEQYF. The CDR3 DNA follows: TGTGCCAGTAGATACGCGGGAGGGCCGGCCGAGCAGTACTTC. The rearrangement joins TRBV5-4 to TRBJ2-7, with 9 bases aligning to TRBD2. The CDR3 extends over 14 amino acids. Germline V gives CDR1 SGHNT, CDR2 YYREEE (reference sequence). With 8 bases clipped from V and 6 bases from J, the junction kept 12 bases outside the gene matches.

This clone was picked up a small number of times. The V gene is TRBV10-1, the J gene TRBJ1-5, with D possibly TRBD1 on 5 matching bases. CDR3 size: 13 residues. V was trimmed by 0 bases and J by 9 bases, leaving 9 bases between them. Germline CDR1 is WNHNN and CDR2 is SYGVQD (reference sequence). Here the CDR3 DNA reads TGCGCCAGCAGTGAGTCATGGGGGGGGCCCCAGCATTTT. Residues: CASSESWGGPQHF.

The chain links TRBV5-6 to TRBJ2-3, with 9 bases aligning to TRBD2. The V gene end was trimmed by 1 base and the J gene end by 4 bases; junction bases not matched to a gene: 7. The CDR3 is made up of 16 amino acids. Germline V lookup: CDR1 SGHDT, CDR2 YYEEEE. CDR3 loop: CASSLFMREGPDTQYF. The CDR3 nucleotides are TGTGCCAGCAGCTTGTTTATGCGGGAGGGGCCAGATACGCAGTATTTT.

V gene TRBV4-3 combines with J gene TRBJ2-7; D unclear. The V end lost 0 bases, the J end lost 2 bases, and 5 bases lay between the germline ends. The CDR3 sequence is 13 residues long. The germline CDR1 and CDR2 sequences are LGHNA and YSLEER. CDR3 protein: CASSQDRTYEQYF. DNA of the CDR3: TGCGCCAGCAGCCAAGATAGAACCTACGAGCAGTACTTC.